One sample yielded the 3 T cell receptor beta chains listed below, sequenced in a study of T cells after yellow fever vaccination. TCRdb re-called the 5' RACE reads with MiXCR, one entry per CDR3 protein. The profile covers a few hundred thousand distinct CDR3 sequences, with 17% appearing a single time and 17% taken by the ten largest. The source material was PBMCs, sampled 4 to 5 days after the first yellow fever vaccination. All receptors come from a man aged 18-30 years who received the YFV17D yellow fever vaccine.

The chain has TRBV12-3 or TRBV12-4 and TRBJ1-4, with D hard to call. V lost 5 bases and J lost 0, with 10 bases in between. The CDR3 contains 15 residues. The CDR3 DNA sequence: TGTGCCAGCAGTCCCCGCCTTGCAACTAATGAAAAACTGTTTTTT. It specifies CASSPRLATNEKLFF.

V usage is TRBV12-3 or TRBV12-4 and J usage is TRBJ1-3, with D uncertain. The CDR3 is 10 residues long. Trimming took off 8 bases at V and 8 bases at J, with 7 bases between the two ends. The CDR3 here is CASRLDTIYF. For the CDR3, the DNA is TGTGCCAGCCGACTGGACACCATATATTTT.

This clonotype has only a few counts. The chain links TRBV11-2 to TRBJ1-5; 7 bases align to TRBD1. V was clipped by 5 bases and J by 4 bases; unmatched bases: 20. The CDR3 has 19 amino acids. The V gene's germline CDR1 is SGHAT and CDR2 FQNNGV. The CDR3 sequence is CASSRNILQGRPLNQPQHF. The DNA for the CDR3 is TGTGCCAGCAGCCGGAATATATTACAGGGGAGACCCTTGAATCAGCCCCAGCATTTT.